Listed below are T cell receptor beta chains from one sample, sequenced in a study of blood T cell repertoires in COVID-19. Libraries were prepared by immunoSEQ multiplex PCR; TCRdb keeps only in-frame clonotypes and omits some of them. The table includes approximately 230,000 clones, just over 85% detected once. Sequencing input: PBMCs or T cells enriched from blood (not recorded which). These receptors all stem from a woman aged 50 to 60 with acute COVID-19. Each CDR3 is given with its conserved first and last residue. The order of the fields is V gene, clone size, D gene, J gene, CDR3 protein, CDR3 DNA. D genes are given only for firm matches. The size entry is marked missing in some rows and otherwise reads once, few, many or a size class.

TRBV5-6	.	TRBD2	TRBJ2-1	CASSWTSGSSYNEQFF	TGTGCCAGCAGCTGGACTAGCGGGAGCTCCTACAATGAGCAGTTCTTC
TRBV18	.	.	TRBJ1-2	CASSPDSTPNYGYTF	TGTGCCAGCTCACCCGACAGCACTCCTAACTATGGCTACACCTTC
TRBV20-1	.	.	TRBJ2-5	CSARQETQYF	TGCAGTGCCCGCCAAGAGACCCAGTACTTC
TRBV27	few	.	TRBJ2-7	CASSTLGTLAYEQYF	TGTGCCAGCAGTACCCTCGGGACACTCGCCTACGAGCAGTACTTC
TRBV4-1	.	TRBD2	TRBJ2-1	CASTPSAGGRGNEQFF	TGCGCCAGCACCCCGTCCGCGGGAGGTCGAGGAAATGAGCAGTTCTTC
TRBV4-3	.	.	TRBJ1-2	CASSQDRQGVAGYTF	TGCGCCAGCAGCCAAGATAGGCAGGGCGTCGCTGGCTACACCTTC
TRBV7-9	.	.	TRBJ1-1	CASSLTHWNTEAFF	TGTGCCAGCAGCTTAACTCACTGGAACACTGAAGCTTTCTTT
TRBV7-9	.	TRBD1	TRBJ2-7	CASSPGTGFEQYF	TGTGCCAGCAGCCCCGGGACAGGGTTCGAGCAGTACTTC
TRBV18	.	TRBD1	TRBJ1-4	CASSPDRTNNEKLFF	TGTGCCAGCTCCCCGGACAGGACCAATAATGAAAAACTGTTTTTT
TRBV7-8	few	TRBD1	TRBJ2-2	CASSLTISRGLGYTGELFF	TGTGCCAGCAGCTTAACTATAAGCAGGGGGCTGGGGTACACCGGGGAGCTGTTTTTT
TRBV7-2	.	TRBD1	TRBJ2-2	CASTRDSRTGELFF	TGTGCCAGCACCCGGGACAGTAGGACCGGGGAGCTGTTTTTT
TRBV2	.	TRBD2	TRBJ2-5	CASRGLAGQETQYF	TGTGCCAGCAGGGGACTAGCGGGCCAAGAGACCCAGTACTTC
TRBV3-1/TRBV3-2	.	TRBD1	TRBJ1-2	CASSQATGGRGYTF	TGTGCCAGCAGCCAAGCGACAGGGGGCCGGGGCTACACCTTC
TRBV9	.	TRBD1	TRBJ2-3	CASSANRGSTDTQYF	TGTGCCAGCAGCGCAAACAGGGGAAGCACAGATACGCAGTATTTT
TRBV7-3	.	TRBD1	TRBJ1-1	CASSLGGQGTSAFF	TGTGCCAGCAGCTTAGGAGGACAGGGAACGTCGGCTTTCTTT
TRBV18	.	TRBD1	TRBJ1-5	CASSSRTGGLEPQHF	TGTGCCAGCTCAAGCCGGACAGGGGGCTTGGAGCCCCAGCATTTT
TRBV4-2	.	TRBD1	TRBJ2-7	CASSQPGQDYEQYF	TGTGCCAGCAGCCAACCGGGACAGGACTACGAGCAGTACTTC
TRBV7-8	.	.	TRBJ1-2	CASSLEPGPYPNYGYTF	TGTGCCAGCAGCTTAGAACCAGGGCCCTATCCTAACTATGGCTACACCTTC
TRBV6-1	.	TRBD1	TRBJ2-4	CASSEGTGAAKNIQYF	TGTGCCAGCAGTGAGGGGACAGGGGCGGCCAAAAACATTCAGTACTTC
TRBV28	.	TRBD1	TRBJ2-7	CASSYRGGIREQYF	TGTGCCAGCAGTTACAGGGGCGGAATTCGCGAGCAGTACTTC
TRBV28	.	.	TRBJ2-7	CASSSPTRRSDEQYF	TGTGCCAGCAGTTCCCCGACTAGGCGTTCAGACGAGCAGTACTTC
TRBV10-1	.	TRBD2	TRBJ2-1	CASTPRGERGYNEQFF	TGCGCCAGCACCCCGAGGGGGGAGCGGGGGTACAATGAGCAGTTCTTC
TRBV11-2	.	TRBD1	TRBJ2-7	CASSLFSGTGPLSYEQYF	TGTGCCAGCAGCTTATTCTCCGGGACAGGGCCTCTTTCCTACGAGCAGTACTTC
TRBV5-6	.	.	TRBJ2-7	CASSSDKSYEQYF	TGTGCCAGCAGCTCGGACAAGTCCTACGAGCAGTACTTC
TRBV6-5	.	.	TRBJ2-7	CASSGPMGGEQYF	TGTGCCAGCAGCGGGCCGATGGGGGGCGAGCAGTACTTC
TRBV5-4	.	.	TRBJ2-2	CASSLGSGTGELFF	TGTGCCAGCAGCTTGGGGTCGGGGACCGGGGAGCTGTTTTTT
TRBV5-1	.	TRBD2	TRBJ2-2	CASSPGLAALTGELFF	TGCGCCAGCAGCCCCGGACTAGCGGCGTTAACCGGGGAGCTGTTTTTT
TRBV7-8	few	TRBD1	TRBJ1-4	CASSLVTGGKLFF	TGTGCCAGCAGCTTAGTTACAGGGGGAAAACTGTTTTTT
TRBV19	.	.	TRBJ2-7	CASSGFSYEQYF	TGTGCCAGCAGCGGATTCTCCTACGAGCAGTACTTC
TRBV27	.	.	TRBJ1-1	CASSPATKGTEAFF	TGTGCCAGCAGTCCCGCCACAAAGGGGACTGAAGCTTTCTTT
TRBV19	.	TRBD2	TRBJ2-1	CASSLLSGSGRANEQFF	TGTGCCAGTAGCCTTCTTAGTGGTAGCGGGAGGGCGAATGAGCAGTTCTTC
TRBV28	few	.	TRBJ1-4	CASQLADYEKLFF	TGTGCCAGCCAGTTGGCAGACTATGAAAAACTGTTTTTT
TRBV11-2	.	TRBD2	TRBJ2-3	CASSPGTSFADTQYF	TGTGCCAGCAGCCCCGGGACTAGTTTTGCAGATACGCAGTATTTT
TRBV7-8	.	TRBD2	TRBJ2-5	CASYRREGMDETQYF	TGTGCCAGCTATAGGAGGGAGGGAATGGACGAGACCCAGTACTTC
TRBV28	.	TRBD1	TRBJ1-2	CASSFLDRVTGYTF	TGTGCCAGCAGTTTTTTGGACAGGGTTACTGGCTACACCTTC
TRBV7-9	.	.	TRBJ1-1	CASSASVEAFF	TGTGCCAGCAGCGCCTCAGTTGAAGCTTTCTTT
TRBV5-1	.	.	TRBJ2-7	CASSLALYDEQYF	TGCGCCAGCAGCTTGGCCTTGTATGACGAGCAGTACTTC
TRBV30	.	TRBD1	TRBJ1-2	CACPKSPGQGPNYGYTF	TGTGCCTGTCCTAAATCCCCGGGACAGGGCCCTAACTATGGCTACACCTTC
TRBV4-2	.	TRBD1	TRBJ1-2	CASSPTIGQGNYGYTF	TGTGCCAGCAGCCCAACAATAGGACAGGGGAACTATGGCTACACCTTC
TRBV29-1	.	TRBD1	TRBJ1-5	CPTPGGVQPQHF	TGCCCTACTCCAGGGGGCGTTCAGCCCCAGCATTTT
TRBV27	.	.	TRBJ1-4	CASRGGGTSIEKLFF	TGTGCCAGCAGGGGAGGGGGAACGTCAATTGAAAAACTGTTTTTT
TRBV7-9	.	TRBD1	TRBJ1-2	CASSLEGTGDGYTF	TGTGCCAGCAGCTTAGAAGGGACAGGGGATGGCTACACCTTC
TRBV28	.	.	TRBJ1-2	CASSFPSYGYTF	TGTGCCAGCAGTTTCCCCAGCTATGGCTACACCTTC
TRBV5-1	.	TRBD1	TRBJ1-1	CASSRGRDTEAFF	TGCGCCAGCAGCAGGGGGCGGGACACTGAAGCTTTCTTT
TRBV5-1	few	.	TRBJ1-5	CASSLVGDSNQPQHF	TGCGCCAGCAGCTTGGTAGGGGATAGCAATCAGCCCCAGCATTTT
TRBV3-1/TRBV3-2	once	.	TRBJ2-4	CASSQVGGEGIQYF	TGTGCCAGCAGCCAAGTTGGAGGGGAAGGCATTCAGTACTTC
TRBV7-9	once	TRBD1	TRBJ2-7	CAPSPGQAPRNYEQYF	TGTGCCCCATCACCGGGACAGGCTCCTAGAAACTACGAGCAGTACTTC
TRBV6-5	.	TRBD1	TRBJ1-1	CASNLRDRDTEAFF	TGTGCCAGCAATCTAAGAGACAGGGACACTGAAGCTTTCTTT
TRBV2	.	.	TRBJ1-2	CASNGQRDYGYTF	TGTGCCAGCAATGGACAGAGAGACTATGGCTACACCTTC
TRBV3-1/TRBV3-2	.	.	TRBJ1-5	CASSQDFQGSNQPQHF	TGTGCCAGCAGCCAAGATTTCCAGGGTAGCAATCAGCCCCAGCATTTT
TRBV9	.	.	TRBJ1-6	CASSVGTPNSPLHF	TGTGCCAGCAGCGTAGGGACACCCAATTCACCCCTCCACTTT
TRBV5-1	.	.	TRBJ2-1	CASSLEKHEQFF	TGCGCCAGCAGCTTGGAGAAGCATGAGCAGTTCTTC
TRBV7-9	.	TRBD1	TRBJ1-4	CASRFAQGNEKLFF	TGTGCCAGCAGATTTGCACAGGGGAATGAAAAACTGTTTTTT